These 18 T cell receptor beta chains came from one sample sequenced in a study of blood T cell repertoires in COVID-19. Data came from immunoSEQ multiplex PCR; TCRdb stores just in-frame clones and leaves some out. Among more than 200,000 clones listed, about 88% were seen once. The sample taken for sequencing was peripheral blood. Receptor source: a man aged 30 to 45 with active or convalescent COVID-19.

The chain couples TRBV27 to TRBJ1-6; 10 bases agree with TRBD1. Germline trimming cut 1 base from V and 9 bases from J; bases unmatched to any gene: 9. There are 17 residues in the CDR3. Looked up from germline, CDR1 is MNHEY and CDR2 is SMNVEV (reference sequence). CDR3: CASSLYVPGQGFSPLHF. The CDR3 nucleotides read TGTGCCAGCAGTTTATATGTTCCGGGACAGGGGTTTTCACCCCTCCACTTT.

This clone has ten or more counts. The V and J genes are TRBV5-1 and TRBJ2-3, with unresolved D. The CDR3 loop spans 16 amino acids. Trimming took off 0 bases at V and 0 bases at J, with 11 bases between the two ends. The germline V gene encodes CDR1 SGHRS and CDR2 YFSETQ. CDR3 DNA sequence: TGCGCCAGCAGCTTGGGACCTGAGGCCAGCACAGATACGCAGTATTTT. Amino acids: CASSLGPEASTDTQYF. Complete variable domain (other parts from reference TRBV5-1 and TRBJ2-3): KAGVTQTPRYLIKTRGQQVTLSCSPISGHRSVSWYQQTPGQGLQFLFEYFSETQRNKGNFPGRFSGRQFSNSRSEMNVSTLELGDSALYLCASSLGPEASTDTQYFGPGTRLTVL.

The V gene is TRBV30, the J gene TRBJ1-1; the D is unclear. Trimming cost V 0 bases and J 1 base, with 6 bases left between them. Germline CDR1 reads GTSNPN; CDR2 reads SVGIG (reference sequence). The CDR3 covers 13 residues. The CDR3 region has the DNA TGTGCCTGGAGTGTAGACACGAACACTGAAGCTTTCTTT. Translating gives CAWSVDTNTEAFF.

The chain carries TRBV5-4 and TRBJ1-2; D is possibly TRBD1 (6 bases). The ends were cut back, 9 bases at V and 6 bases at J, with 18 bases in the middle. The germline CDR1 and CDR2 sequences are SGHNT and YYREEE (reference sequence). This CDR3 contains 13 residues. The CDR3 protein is CAKRELGGDGYTF. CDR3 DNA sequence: TGTGCCAAGAGAGAGCTAGGGGGGGATGGCTACACCTTC.

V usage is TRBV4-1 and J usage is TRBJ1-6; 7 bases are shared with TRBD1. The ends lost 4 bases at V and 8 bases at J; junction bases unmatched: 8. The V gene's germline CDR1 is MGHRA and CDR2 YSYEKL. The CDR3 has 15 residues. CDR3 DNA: TGCGCCAGCAGCCCCGGAGACAGGGTGGATTCACCCCTCCACTTT. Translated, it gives CASSPGDRVDSPLHF.

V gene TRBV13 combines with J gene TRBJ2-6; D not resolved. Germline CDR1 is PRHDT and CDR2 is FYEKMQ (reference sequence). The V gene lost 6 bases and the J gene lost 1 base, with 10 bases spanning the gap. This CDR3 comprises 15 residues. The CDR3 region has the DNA TGTGCCAGCAGATCCACTGCATCTGGGGCCAACGTCCTGACTTTC. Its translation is CASRSTASGANVLTF.

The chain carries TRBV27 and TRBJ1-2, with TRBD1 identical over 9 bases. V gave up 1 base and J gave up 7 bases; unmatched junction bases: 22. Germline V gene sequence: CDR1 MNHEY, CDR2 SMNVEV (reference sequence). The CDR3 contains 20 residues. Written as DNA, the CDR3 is TGTGCCAGCAGTTTATGGCCGCCGATGGGACAGGGATTACCAATGAGTGGCTACACCTTC. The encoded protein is CASSLWPPMGQGLPMSGYTF.

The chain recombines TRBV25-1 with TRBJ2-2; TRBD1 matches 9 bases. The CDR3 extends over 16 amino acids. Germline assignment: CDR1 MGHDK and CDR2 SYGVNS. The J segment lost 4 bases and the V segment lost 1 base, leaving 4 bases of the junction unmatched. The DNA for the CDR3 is TGTGCCAGCAGTGAATGGGGACAGGGTGGCACCGGGGAGCTGTTTTTT. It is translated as CASSEWGQGGTGELFF.

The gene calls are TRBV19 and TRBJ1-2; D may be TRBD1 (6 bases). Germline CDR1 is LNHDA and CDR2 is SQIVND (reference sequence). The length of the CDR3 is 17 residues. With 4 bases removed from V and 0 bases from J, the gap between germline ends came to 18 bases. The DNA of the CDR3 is TGTGCCAGTAGTAATCGACAGGAAGGCCTCCCTAACTATGGCTACACCTTC. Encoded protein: CASSNRQEGLPNYGYTF.

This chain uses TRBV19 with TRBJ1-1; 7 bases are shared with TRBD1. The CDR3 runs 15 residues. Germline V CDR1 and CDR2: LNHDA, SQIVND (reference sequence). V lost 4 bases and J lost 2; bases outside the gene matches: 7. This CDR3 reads CASSTRPGGNTEAFF. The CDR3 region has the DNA TGTGCCAGTAGTACCCGCCCAGGGGGAAACACTGAAGCTTTCTTT.

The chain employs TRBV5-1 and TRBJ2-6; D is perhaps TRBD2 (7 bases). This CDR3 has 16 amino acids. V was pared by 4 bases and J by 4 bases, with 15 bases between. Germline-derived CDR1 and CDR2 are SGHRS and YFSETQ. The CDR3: CASSRRGGGGANVLTF. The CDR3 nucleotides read TGCGCCAGCAGCCGGAGGGGGGGCGGCGGGGCCAACGTCCTGACTTTC.

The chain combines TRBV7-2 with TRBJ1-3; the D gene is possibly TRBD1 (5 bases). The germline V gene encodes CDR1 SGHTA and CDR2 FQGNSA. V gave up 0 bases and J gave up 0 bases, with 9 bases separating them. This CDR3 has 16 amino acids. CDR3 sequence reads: CASSLAQGSSGNTIYF. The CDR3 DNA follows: TGTGCCAGCAGCTTAGCGCAGGGATCCTCTGGAAACACCATATATTTT.

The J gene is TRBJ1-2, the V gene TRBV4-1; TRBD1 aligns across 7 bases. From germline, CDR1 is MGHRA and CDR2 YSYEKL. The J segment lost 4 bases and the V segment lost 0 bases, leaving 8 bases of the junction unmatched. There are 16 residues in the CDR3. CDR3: CASSQDRQGSLYGYTF. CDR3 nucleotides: TGCGCCAGCAGCCAAGATCGACAGGGATCACTCTATGGCTACACCTTC.

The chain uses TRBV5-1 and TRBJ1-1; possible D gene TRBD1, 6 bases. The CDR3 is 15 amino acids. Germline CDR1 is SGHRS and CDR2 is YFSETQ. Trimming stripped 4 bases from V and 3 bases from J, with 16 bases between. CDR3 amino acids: CASSPQPTGDTEAFF. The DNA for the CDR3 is TGCGCCAGCAGCCCACAACCGACAGGTGACACTGAAGCTTTCTTT.

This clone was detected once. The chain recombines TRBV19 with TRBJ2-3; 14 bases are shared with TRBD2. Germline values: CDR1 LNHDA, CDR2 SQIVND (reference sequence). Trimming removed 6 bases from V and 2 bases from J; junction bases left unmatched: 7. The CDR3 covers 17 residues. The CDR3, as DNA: TGTGCCAGTAGCCTGGGACTAGCGGGGGACAACACAGATACGCAGTATTTT. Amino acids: CASSLGLAGDNTDTQYF.

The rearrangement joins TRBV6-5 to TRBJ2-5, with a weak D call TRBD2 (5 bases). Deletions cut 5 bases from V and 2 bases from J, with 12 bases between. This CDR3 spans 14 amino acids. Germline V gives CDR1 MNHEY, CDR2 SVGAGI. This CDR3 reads CASSINTGQETQYF. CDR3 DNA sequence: TGTGCCAGCAGTATCAACACGGGACAAGAGACCCAGTACTTC.

CDR3 residues: CASSLKVGGAHTQYF. The CDR3 DNA reads as TGTGCCAGCAGTTTAAAGGTCGGGGGAGCTCATACGCAGTATTTT. The genes are TRBV27 and TRBJ2-3; perhaps TRBD2 as D (6 bases). Trimming removed 2 bases at V and 7 bases at J, with 16 bases between. CDR3 size: 15 residues. The V gene's germline CDR1 is MNHEY and CDR2 SMNVEV (reference sequence).

The CDR3 nucleotides are TGTGCCAGCAGTTACTCTGGGACTAGCTACAATGAGCAGTTCTTC. Residues: CASSYSGTSYNEQFF. The J gene is TRBJ2-1, the V gene TRBV6-5; 8 bases line up with TRBD2. The germline V gene encodes CDR1 MNHEY and CDR2 SVGAGI. J gave up 3 bases and V 0 bases, and 1 base lay outside the gene matches. The CDR3 has 15 residues.